What follows are 3 T cell receptor beta chains derived from one specimen sequenced in a study of T cells after yellow fever vaccination. A single record per CDR3 protein comes from TCRdb applying MiXCR to the 5' RACE reads. The sample lists 500,000 to 650,000 distinct CDR3 sequences; around a sixth were seen once. The specimen comprised PBMCs, sampled 5 to 6 days after the first yellow fever vaccination. The receptors come from a man in his late teens or twenties who received the YFV17D yellow fever vaccine.

This clonotype was seen a few times. The rearrangement links TRBV12-3 or TRBV12-4 to TRBJ1-5; D is perhaps TRBD1 (6 bases). V lost 6 bases, J lost 4 bases, and 13 bases lay in between. This CDR3 contains 14 residues. As DNA, the CDR3 is TGTGCCAGCAGGCCCAGGGGTGCTAATCAGCCCCAGCATTTT. Its protein is CASRPRGANQPQHF.

This clonotype occurred a few times. The V call is TRBV27, the J call TRBJ2-1; D is unresolved. CDR1 is MNHEY and CDR2 is SMNVEV in the germline V gene (reference sequence). This CDR3 contains 14 residues. V was cut by 3 bases and J by 7 bases, with 13 bases left in between. CDR3 sequence (DNA): TGTGCCAGCAGTTTCCGGGCTTCGGGTAATGAGCAGTTCTTC. Translated, it gives CASSFRASGNEQFF.

This clonotype was seen only a few times. The genes are TRBV29-1 and TRBJ1-2; D unclear. The CDR3 sequence is 13 residues long. The V gene's germline CDR1 is SQVTM and CDR2 ANQGSEA. V was shortened by 4 bases and J by 4 bases, with 13 bases between the two germline ends. CDR3 sequence: CSVGSPPGYGYTF. CDR3 bases: TGCAGCGTTGGATCCCCCCCGGGCTATGGCTACACCTTC.